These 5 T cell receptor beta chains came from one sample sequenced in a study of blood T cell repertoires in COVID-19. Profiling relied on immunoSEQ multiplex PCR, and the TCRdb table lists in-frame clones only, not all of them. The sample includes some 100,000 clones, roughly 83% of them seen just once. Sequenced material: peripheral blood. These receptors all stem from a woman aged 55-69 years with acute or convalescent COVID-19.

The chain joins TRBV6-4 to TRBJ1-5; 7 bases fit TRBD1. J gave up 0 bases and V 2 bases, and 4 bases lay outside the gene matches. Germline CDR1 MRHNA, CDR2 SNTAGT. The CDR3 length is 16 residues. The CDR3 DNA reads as TGTGCCAGCAGTGACGCGACAGGGACTAGCAATCAGCCCCAGCATTTT. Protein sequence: CASSDATGTSNQPQHF.

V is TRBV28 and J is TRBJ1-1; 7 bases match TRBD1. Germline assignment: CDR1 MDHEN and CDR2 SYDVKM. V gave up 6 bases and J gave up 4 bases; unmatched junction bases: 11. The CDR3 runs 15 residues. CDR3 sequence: CASRPSQGGGTEAFF. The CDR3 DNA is TGTGCCAGCAGGCCATCCCAGGGGGGCGGCACTGAAGCTTTCTTT.

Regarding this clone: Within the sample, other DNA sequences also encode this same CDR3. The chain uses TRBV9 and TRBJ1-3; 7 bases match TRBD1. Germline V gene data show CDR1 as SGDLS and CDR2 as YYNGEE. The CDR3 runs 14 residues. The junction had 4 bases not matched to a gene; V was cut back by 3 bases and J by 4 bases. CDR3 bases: TGTGCCAGCAGCGCGACAGGGTCAGGAAACACCATATATTTT. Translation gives CASSATGSGNTIYF.

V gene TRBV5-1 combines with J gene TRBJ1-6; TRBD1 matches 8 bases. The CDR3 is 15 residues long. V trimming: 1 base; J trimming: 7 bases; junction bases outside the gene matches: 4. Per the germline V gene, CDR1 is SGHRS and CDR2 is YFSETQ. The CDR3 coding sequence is TGCGCCAGCAGCTTGTCAGGGGGCGTAAATTCACCCCTCCACTTT. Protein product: CASSLSGGVNSPLHF.

The CDR3 loop reads CATSFGQMNTEAFF. The CDR3 DNA reads TGTGCCACGTCGTTCGGACAGATGAACACTGAAGCTTTCTTT. This chain links TRBV6-5 with TRBJ1-1; possible D gene TRBD1, 6 bases. Per germline, CDR1 MNHEY and CDR2 SVGAGI. Trimming shortened V by 10 bases and J by 0 bases, and 15 bases separated the two germline ends. The CDR3 has 14 amino acids.